These T cell receptor beta chains were read from a single sample in a study of cytomegalovirus exposure and HLA in healthy donors. Libraries were prepared by immunoSEQ multiplex PCR; TCRdb keeps only in-frame clonotypes and omits some of them. Of 98,000 or so clones in the sample, about four fifths are singletons; the top ten hold roughly 8.4%. The sample taken for sequencing was PBMCs. These TCRs come from a human donor in good health. The CDR3 runs from the conserved cysteine through the conserved F or W. The D gene is left open where the match is weak. Only some rows state a clone size, as once, few, many or a class for expanded clones.

j_call | d_call | v_call | clone_size | cdr3_nt | cdr3_aa
TRBJ2-7 | TRBD1 | TRBV6-1 | . | TGTGCCAGCAGTGTACAGGGGGCCTACGAGCAGTACTTC | CASSVQGAYEQYF
TRBJ1-1 | . | TRBV14 | . | TGTGCCAGCAGCCATCATCTACAGACGTGGAGTGGCGGGTCTGAAGCTTTCTTT | CASSHHLQTWSGGSEAFF
TRBJ1-2 | TRBD1 | TRBV5-4 | . | TGTGCCAGCAGCTTGGCGGGACAGCGCCCCTATGGCTACACCTTC | CASSLAGQRPYGYTF
TRBJ1-1 | . | TRBV5-8 | . | TGTGCCAGCAGCCCGTCGGTGAACACTGAAGCTTTCTTT | CASSPSVNTEAFF
TRBJ2-3 | TRBD1 | TRBV4-1 | . | TGCGCCAGCAGCCATCCTAGGACAGGGGATACGCAGTATTTT | CASSHPRTGDTQYF
TRBJ1-3 | TRBD1 | TRBV5-4 | . | TGTGCCAGCAGCGAAGAGACAGGGACAGGAAACACCATATATTTT | CASSEETGTGNTIYF
TRBJ2-6 | . | TRBV6-4 | . | TGTGCCAGCAGTGAAACGGGGTTTGGGGCCAACGTCCTGACTTTC | CASSETGFGANVLTF
TRBJ1-2 | . | TRBV6-1 | . | TGTGCCAGCACGGGGTTTAACTATGGCTACACCTTC | CASTGFNYGYTF
TRBJ2-1 | . | TRBV7-9 | . | TGTGCCAGCAGCTTCAGGGGTGAGCAGTTCTTC | CASSFRGEQFF
TRBJ1-1 | TRBD1 | TRBV5-4 | . | TGTGCCAGCAGCTTGGCAAAGAGGGGGCCCACTGAAGCTTTCTTT | CASSLAKRGPTEAFF
TRBJ2-2 | TRBD1 | TRBV6-5 | few | TGTGCCAGCAGGAGACAGGGGCGGGACACCGGGGAGCTGTTTTTT | CASRRQGRDTGELFF
TRBJ2-3 | TRBD2 | TRBV5-1 | . | TGCGCCAGCAGCTTAGACGGGAGGGTCCCAGATACGCAGTATTTT | CASSLDGRVPDTQYF
TRBJ2-1 | TRBD1 | TRBV6-4 | . | TGTGCCAGCAGTGCAGAGACAGGGGCTCTGGATGAGCAGTTCTTC | CASSAETGALDEQFF
TRBJ2-1 | . | TRBV6-5 | . | TGTGCCAGCAGTTACTCGAGGTCGGTTCGAAAGCAGTTCTTC | CASSYSRSVRKQFF
TRBJ2-2 | . | TRBV5-1 | . | TGCGCCAGCAGCCTACAGGGTATTAACGGGGAGCTGTTTTTT | CASSLQGINGELFF
TRBJ2-7 | . | TRBV10-3 | . | TGTGCCATCAGTGAGCCGCGGCTAGCGACCTACGAGCAGTACTTC | CAISEPRLATYEQYF
TRBJ1-3 | TRBD1 | TRBV6-5 | . | TGTGCCAGCAGATCGACAGGGCGATCTGGAAACACCATATATTTT | CASRSTGRSGNTIYF
TRBJ2-5 | TRBD1 | TRBV7-2 | . | TGTGCCAGCAGCTTAGGAGTTGGACAGGGAGTTGTAGAGACCCAGTACTTC | CASSLGVGQGVVETQYF
TRBJ1-2 | . | TRBV6-5 | . | TGTGCCAGCAGGCGACACCAAGTTATCAACTATGGCTACACCTTC | CASRRHQVINYGYTF
TRBJ2-3 | . | TRBV4-1 | . | TGCGCCAGCAGCCTGGAGAACAAATGGGATACGCAGTATTTT | CASSLENKWDTQYF
TRBJ1-3 | . | TRBV6-5 | once | TGTGCCAGCAGTTCCACAGGGTCTTCTGGAAACACCATATATTTT | CASSSTGSSGNTIYF
TRBJ2-7 | TRBD1 | TRBV6-5 | . | TGTGCCAGCAGTTACGAAAGCACAGGGGGAATCTACGAGCAGTACTTC | CASSYESTGGIYEQYF
TRBJ1-2 | . | TRBV6-6 | few | TGTGCCAGCAGTTACCGAGGAGAGAACTATGGCTACACCTTC | CASSYRGENYGYTF
TRBJ2-2 | . | TRBV5-1 | . | TGCGCCAGCAGCTTGTACGGGTTTGACGGGGAGCTGTTTTTT | CASSLYGFDGELFF
TRBJ2-7 | TRBD1 | TRBV27 | . | TGTGCCAGCAGTGTCGGCACAGGGGGCCCCTACGAGCAGTACTTC | CASSVGTGGPYEQYF
TRBJ1-2 | TRBD1 | TRBV19 | . | TGTGCCAGCAAAGTTGGGCGGGACAGAGATGGCTACACCTTC | CASKVGRDRDGYTF
TRBJ2-3 | . | TRBV12-5 | . | TGTGCTAGTGGTCAGACAGTGCGAAGCACAGATACGCAGTATTTT | CASGQTVRSTDTQYF
TRBJ2-3 | . | TRBV2 | . | TGTGCCAGCAGGGCGGTAGATACGCAGTATTTT | CASRAVDTQYF
TRBJ1-6 | . | TRBV14 | . | TGTGCCAGCAGCCAAGCTATGTATTCACCCCTCCACTTT | CASSQAMYSPLHF
TRBJ1-5 | TRBD1 | TRBV19 | . | TGTGCCAGTAGCGTACAGGGGACCTCAACCTATAGCAATCAGCCCCAGCATTTT | CASSVQGTSTYSNQPQHF
TRBJ2-7 | TRBD1 | TRBV29-1 | . | TGCAGCGTTGGTGACAGGGGGAAACACGAGCAGTACTTC | CSVGDRGKHEQYF
TRBJ1-5 | TRBD1 | TRBV4-1 | . | TGCGCCAGCAGCCAAGACGACATAAGGACAGGGCCCTATCAGCCCCAGCATTTT | CASSQDDIRTGPYQPQHF
TRBJ1-4 | TRBD1 | TRBV7-2 | once | TGTGCCAGCAGCCGACCGGGACAGGGGGAAAAACTGTTTTTT | CASSRPGQGEKLFF
TRBJ2-1 | TRBD1 | TRBV7-8 | . | TGTGCCAGCAGCTTAGCGACAGGGGTGGGCAATGAGCAGTTCTTC | CASSLATGVGNEQFF
TRBJ2-3 | TRBD2 | TRBV4-3 | . | TGCGCCAGCAGCGCAACCCCAGCGGGGAGAGATACGCAGTATTTT | CASSATPAGRDTQYF
TRBJ2-3 | TRBD1 | TRBV19 | . | TGTGCCAGTAGAGGGACAGGGAGGATTGCAGATACGCAGTATTTT | CASRGTGRIADTQYF
TRBJ2-2 | . | TRBV5-1 | . | TGCGCCAGCTCCGAGAGCGGTGCGAACACCGGGGAGCTGTTTTTT | CASSESGANTGELFF
TRBJ1-6 | . | TRBV19 | . | TGTGCCAGTAGCCCCCGGACACGGTTAGATTCACCCCTCCACTTT | CASSPRTRLDSPLHF